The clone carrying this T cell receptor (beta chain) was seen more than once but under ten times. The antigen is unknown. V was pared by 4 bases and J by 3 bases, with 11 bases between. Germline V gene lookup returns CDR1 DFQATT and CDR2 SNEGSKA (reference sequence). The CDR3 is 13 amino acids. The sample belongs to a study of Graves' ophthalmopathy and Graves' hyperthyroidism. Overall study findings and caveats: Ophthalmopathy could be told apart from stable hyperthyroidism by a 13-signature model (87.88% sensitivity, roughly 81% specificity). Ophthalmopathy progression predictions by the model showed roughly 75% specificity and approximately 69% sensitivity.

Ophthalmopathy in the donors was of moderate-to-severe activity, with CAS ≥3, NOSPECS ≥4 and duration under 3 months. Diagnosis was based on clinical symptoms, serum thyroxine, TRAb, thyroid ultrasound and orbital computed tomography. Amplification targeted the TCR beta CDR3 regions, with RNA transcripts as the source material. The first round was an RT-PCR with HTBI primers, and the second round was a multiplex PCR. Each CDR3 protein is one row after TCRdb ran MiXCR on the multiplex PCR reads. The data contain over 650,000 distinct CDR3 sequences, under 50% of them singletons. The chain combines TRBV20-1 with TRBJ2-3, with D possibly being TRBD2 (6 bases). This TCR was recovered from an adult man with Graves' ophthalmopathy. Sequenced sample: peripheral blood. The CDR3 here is CSATGEVTDTQYF. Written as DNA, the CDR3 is TGCAGTGCTACTGGGGAGGTGACAGATACGCAGTATTTT.